A selection of T cell receptor beta chains follows, all from one sample in a study of radiation and T cells in renal cell carcinoma. TCRdb's table, derived via immunoSEQ multiplex PCR, lists solely in-frame clones and lacks some. The data hold tens of thousands of clones, with 82% observed a single time. This specimen was blood, taken from a patient whose treatment included radiotherapy and nephrectomy. The receptors originated from a man aged 55-75 years with renal cell carcinoma. Both conserved end residues are part of each CDR3. D genes are given only for firm matches. Only some rows state a clone size, as once, few, many or a class for expanded clones.

clone_size	d_call	v_call	j_call	cdr3_aa	cdr3_nt
NA	TRBD1	TRBV28	TRBJ2-5	CASSTGQGKNTQETQYF	TGTGCCAGCAGTACGGGACAGGGAAAAAACACCCAAGAGACCCAGTACTTC
NA	NA	TRBV6-4	TRBJ1-5	CASSEGGGQPQHF	TGTGCCAGCAGTGAGGGGGGAGGTCAGCCCCAGCATTTT
few	NA	TRBV4-2	TRBJ1-1	CASSRTRDTEAFF	TGTGCCAGCAGCCGAACCCGGGACACTGAAGCTTTCTTT
NA	NA	TRBV5-6	TRBJ2-7	CASSLGVGSSYF	TGTGCCAGCAGCTTGGGGGTAGGCAGTTCGTACTTC
NA	NA	TRBV7-2	TRBJ1-1	CASSLQKNTEAFF	TGTGCCAGCAGCTTACAGAAGAACACTGAAGCTTTCTTT
once	NA	TRBV29-1	TRBJ2-1	CSVAPGQFF	TGCAGCGTCGCGCCGGGGCAGTTCTTC
NA	TRBD1	TRBV7-9	TRBJ2-2	CASSFYRGTTDGELFF	TGTGCCAGCAGCTTTTACAGGGGAACAACGGACGGGGAGCTGTTTTTT
few	TRBD1	TRBV9	TRBJ1-1	CASSVTGTATEAFF	TGTGCCAGCAGCGTTACCGGGACAGCCACTGAAGCTTTCTTT
NA	TRBD1	TRBV11-3	TRBJ2-2	CASSSPSGSGTGFTGELFF	TGTGCCAGCAGCTCCCCGTCAGGATCCGGGACAGGGTTTACCGGGGAGCTGTTTTTT
once	NA	TRBV9	TRBJ2-2	CASSVVGGSLTGELFF	TGTGCCAGCAGCGTAGTAGGGGGTAGCCTCACCGGGGAGCTGTTTTTT
NA	TRBD1	TRBV7-8	TRBJ1-4	CASSLGRTGWREKLFF	TGTGCCAGCAGCTTAGGCCGGACAGGGTGGAGAGAAAAACTGTTTTTT
medium-sized	NA	TRBV19	TRBJ2-7	CASRPSASSYEQYF	TGTGCCAGTAGACCTAGCGCCAGCTCCTACGAGCAGTACTTC
NA	TRBD2	TRBV19	TRBJ2-3	CASRTSGWGGGTQYF	TGTGCCAGTAGAACTAGCGGGTGGGGAGGAGGTACGCAGTATTTT
NA	NA	TRBV5-1	TRBJ2-1	CASLGSPGTHEQFF	TGCGCCAGTTTGGGTTCTCCGGGGACCCATGAGCAGTTCTTC
NA	TRBD1	TRBV7-2	TRBJ1-4	CASSYWTGEKLFF	TGTGCCAGCAGCTACTGGACAGGTGAAAAACTGTTTTTT
few	TRBD2	TRBV6-5	TRBJ2-7	CASSYRGEGYEQYF	TGTGCCAGCAGTTACCGGGGGGAGGGCTACGAGCAGTACTTC
few	NA	TRBV5-4	TRBJ2-1	CASSVDLDEQFF	TGTGCCAGCAGCGTGGATTTGGACGAGCAGTTCTTC
NA	TRBD1	TRBV5-1	TRBJ2-5	CASSLSDRVGETQYF	TGCGCCAGCAGCCTTTCGGACAGGGTTGGAGAGACCCAGTACTTC
few	NA	TRBV7-2	TRBJ1-3	CASSLSAPGSGNTIYF	TGTGCCAGCAGCTTATCGGCCCCAGGATCTGGAAACACCATATATTTT
NA	TRBD1	TRBV9	TRBJ1-1	CASSGRDSRIEAFF	TGTGCCAGCAGCGGCCGGGACAGCCGGATTGAAGCTTTCTTT
NA	TRBD1	TRBV5-1	TRBJ2-7	CASSFGQDYEQYF	TGCGCCAGCAGCTTCGGACAGGATTACGAGCAGTACTTC
few	NA	TRBV7-9	TRBJ2-1	CASSPPRERYNEQFF	TGTGCCAGCAGCCCCCCCAGGGAGCGGTACAATGAGCAGTTCTTC
NA	TRBD2	TRBV27	TRBJ2-1	CASSIRTSGFNEQFF	TGTGCCAGCAGTATAAGGACTAGCGGCTTCAATGAGCAGTTCTTC
NA	NA	TRBV28	TRBJ1-4	CATLSNEKLFF	TGTGCCACCTTAAGTAATGAAAAACTGTTTTTT
NA	TRBD1	TRBV9	TRBJ1-3	CASSESGTGGSRTIYF	TGTGCCAGCAGCGAAAGTGGGACAGGGGGTTCGCGCACCATATATTTT
NA	TRBD2	TRBV10-1	TRBJ2-1	CASSDASGAYNEQFF	TGCGCCAGCAGTGACGCTAGCGGGGCGTACAATGAGCAGTTCTTC
NA	TRBD1	TRBV29-1	TRBJ2-7	CSVKGQGAYEQYF	TGCAGCGTTAAGGGACAGGGGGCCTACGAGCAGTACTTC
NA	NA	TRBV9	TRBJ1-1	CASSVGGALNTEAFF	TGTGCCAGCAGCGTAGGTGGGGCTTTGAACACTGAAGCTTTCTTT
few	NA	TRBV30	TRBJ1-2	CAWSVRGGHTF	TGTGCCTGGAGTGTACGGGGGGGTCACACCTTC
NA	TRBD2	TRBV10-2	TRBJ2-3	CASSEPSGSTDTQYF	TGCGCCAGCAGTGAGCCTAGCGGGAGCACAGATACGCAGTATTTT
NA	NA	TRBV11-2	TRBJ2-7	CASSLGFYEQYF	TGTGCCAGCAGCTTAGGGTTCTACGAGCAGTACTTC
few	NA	TRBV19	TRBJ2-3	CASAGLGDTQYF	TGTGCCAGTGCAGGGTTGGGAGATACGCAGTATTTT
NA	NA	TRBV7-6	TRBJ2-1	CASSLVGSSYNEQFF	TGTGCCAGCAGCTTAGTCGGGAGCTCCTACAATGAGCAGTTCTTC
NA	TRBD1	TRBV7-2	TRBJ1-2	CASSLGPDRRNGYTF	TGTGCCAGCAGCTTAGGACCGGACAGGAGGAATGGCTACACCTTC
few	NA	TRBV5-5	TRBJ2-1	CASSRGAGVENNEQFF	TGTGCCAGCAGCCGAGGGGCAGGGGTGGAGAACAATGAGCAGTTCTTC
NA	NA	TRBV18	TRBJ2-5	CASSPRSITETQYF	TGTGCCAGCTCACCACGGAGCATCACGGAGACCCAGTACTTC
NA	TRBD1	TRBV19	TRBJ2-7	CATTGGLYEQYF	TGTGCCACTACAGGGGGTTTGTACGAGCAGTACTTC
once	NA	TRBV5-5	TRBJ2-2	CASSGGNTGELFF	TGTGCCAGCAGCGGGGGGAACACCGGGGAGCTGTTTTTT
once	NA	TRBV2	TRBJ2-2	CASGGPRELFF	TGTGCCAGCGGGGGCCCTCGGGAGCTGTTTTTT
NA	TRBD2	TRBV10-3	TRBJ2-2	CAIKTSGVPTGELFF	TGTGCCATCAAAACTAGCGGAGTCCCCACCGGGGAGCTGTTTTTT
NA	NA	TRBV5-1	TRBJ2-5	CASSLSSETQYF	TGCGCCAGCAGCTTGTCGTCCGAGACCCAGTACTTC
few	NA	TRBV5-1	TRBJ1-1	CASGVGGNTEAFF	TGCGCCAGCGGCGTCGGGGGGAACACTGAAGCTTTCTTT
NA	NA	TRBV29-1	TRBJ2-7	CSVEGWGAPYEQYF	TGCAGCGTTGAAGGCTGGGGGGCTCCCTACGAGCAGTACTTC
few	TRBD2	TRBV7-2	TRBJ2-1	CASSPGTSGYNEQFF	TGTGCCAGCAGTCCCGGGACTAGCGGTTACAATGAGCAGTTCTTC
NA	TRBD1	TRBV7-2	TRBJ1-2	CASSHPGQALYGYTF	TGTGCCAGCAGTCACCCGGGACAGGCCCTCTATGGCTACACCTTC
NA	NA	TRBV29-1	TRBJ1-2	CSVDSGYTF	TGCAGCGTTGACAGTGGCTACACCTTC
NA	NA	TRBV7-9	TRBJ1-3	CASSLEYKAGNTIYF	TGTGCCAGCAGCTTAGAGTACAAGGCTGGAAACACCATATATTTT
NA	NA	TRBV2	TRBJ2-7	CASRNTGNEQYF	TGTGCCAGCAGAAACACAGGGAACGAGCAGTACTTC
NA	NA	TRBV27	TRBJ1-1	CASSYLGDTEAFF	TGTGCCAGCAGTTACCTGGGGGACACTGAAGCTTTCTTT
NA	TRBD2	TRBV7-2	TRBJ2-5	CASSLGTSGSQTQYF	TGTGCCAGCAGCTTAGGAACTAGCGGGTCTCAGACCCAGTACTTC
NA	TRBD1	TRBV5-1	TRBJ2-5	CASSPTGAQETQYF	TGCGCCAGCAGCCCGACAGGGGCGCAAGAGACCCAGTACTTC
NA	NA	TRBV5-4	TRBJ1-1	CASSLVQGTEAFF	TGTGCCAGCAGCTTGGTACAGGGCACTGAAGCTTTCTTT
NA	NA	TRBV2	TRBJ2-3	CASSEETLPPPRDTQYF	TGTGCCAGCAGTGAAGAAACATTACCACCACCAAGAGATACGCAGTATTTT
NA	NA	TRBV4-3	TRBJ1-1	CASSQERRWNTEAFF	TGCGCCAGCAGCCAAGAGAGGAGGTGGAACACTGAAGCTTTCTTT